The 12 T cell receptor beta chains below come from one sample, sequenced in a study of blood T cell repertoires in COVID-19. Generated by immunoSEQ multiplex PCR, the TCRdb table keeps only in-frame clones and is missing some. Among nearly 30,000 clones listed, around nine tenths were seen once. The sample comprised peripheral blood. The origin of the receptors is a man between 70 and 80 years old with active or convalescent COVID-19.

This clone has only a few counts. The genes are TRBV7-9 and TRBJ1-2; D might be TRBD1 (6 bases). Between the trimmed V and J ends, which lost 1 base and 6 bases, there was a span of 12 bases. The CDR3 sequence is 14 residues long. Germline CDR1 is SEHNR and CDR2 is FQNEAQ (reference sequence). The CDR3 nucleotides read TGTGCCAGCAGCTTAGTCCCAGGGGAAAATGGCTACACCTTC. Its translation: CASSLVPGENGYTF.

The CDR3, as DNA: TGTGCCAGCAGTGATCAGACTTGGGATACGCAGTATTTT. Translating gives CASSDQTWDTQYF. This rearrangement joins TRBV6-1 to TRBJ2-3, with no clear D. The CDR3 consists of 13 residues. Germline-derived CDR1 and CDR2 are MNHNS and SASEGT. The germline V and J ends were trimmed by 3 bases and 6 bases, with 10 bases remaining between them.

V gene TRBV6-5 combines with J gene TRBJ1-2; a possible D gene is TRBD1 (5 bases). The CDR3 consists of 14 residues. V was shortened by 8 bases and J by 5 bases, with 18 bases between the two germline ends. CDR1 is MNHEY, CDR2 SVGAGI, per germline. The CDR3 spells CASGQDSARYGYTF. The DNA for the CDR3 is TGTGCCAGCGGCCAAGACAGTGCCCGATATGGCTACACCTTC.

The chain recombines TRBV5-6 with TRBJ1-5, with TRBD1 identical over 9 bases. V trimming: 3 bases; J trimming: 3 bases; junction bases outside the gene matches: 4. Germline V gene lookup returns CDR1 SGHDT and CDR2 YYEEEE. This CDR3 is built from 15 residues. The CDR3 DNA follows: TGTGCCAGCAGCTCACAGGGGGCTAACAATCAGCCCCAGCATTTT. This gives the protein CASSSQGANNQPQHF.

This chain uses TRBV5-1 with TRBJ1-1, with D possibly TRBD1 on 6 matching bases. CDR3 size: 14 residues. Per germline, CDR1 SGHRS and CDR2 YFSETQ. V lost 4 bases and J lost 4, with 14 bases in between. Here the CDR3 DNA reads TGCGCCAGCAGCCCGGAAGCAGGGGTCACTGAAGCTTTCTTT. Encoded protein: CASSPEAGVTEAFF.

The DNA for the CDR3 is TGTGCCAGCAGCTTTGACAGCGGGGGGAACTACGAGCAGTACTTC. This codes for CASSFDSGGNYEQYF. V gene TRBV7-9 combines with J gene TRBJ2-7; 9 bases agree with TRBD2. J gave up 3 bases and V 3 bases, and 6 bases lay outside the gene matches. CDR1 is SEHNR, CDR2 FQNEAQ, per germline (reference sequence). This CDR3 contains 15 residues.

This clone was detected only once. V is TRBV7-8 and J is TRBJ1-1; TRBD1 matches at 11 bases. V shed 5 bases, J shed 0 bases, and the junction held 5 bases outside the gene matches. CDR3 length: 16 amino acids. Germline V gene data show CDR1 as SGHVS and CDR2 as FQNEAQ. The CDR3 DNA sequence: TGTGCCAGCAGCCCTCGGACAGGGGGCTTGAACACTGAAGCTTTCTTT. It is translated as CASSPRTGGLNTEAFF.

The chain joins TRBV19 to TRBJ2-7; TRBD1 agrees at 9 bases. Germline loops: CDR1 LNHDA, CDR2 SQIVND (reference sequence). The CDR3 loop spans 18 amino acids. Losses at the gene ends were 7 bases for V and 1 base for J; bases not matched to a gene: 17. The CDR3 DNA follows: TGTGCCAGTACCGACCCCATCACAGGGGGCGACGGATCCTACGAGCAGTACGTC. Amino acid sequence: CASTDPITGGDGSYEQYV.

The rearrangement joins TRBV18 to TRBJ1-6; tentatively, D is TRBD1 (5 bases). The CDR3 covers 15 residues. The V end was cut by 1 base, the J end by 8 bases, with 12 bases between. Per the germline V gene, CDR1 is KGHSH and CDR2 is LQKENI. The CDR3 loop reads CASSPRSGSDSPLHF. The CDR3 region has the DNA TGTGCCAGCTCACCACGATCAGGGTCCGATTCACCCCTCCACTTT.

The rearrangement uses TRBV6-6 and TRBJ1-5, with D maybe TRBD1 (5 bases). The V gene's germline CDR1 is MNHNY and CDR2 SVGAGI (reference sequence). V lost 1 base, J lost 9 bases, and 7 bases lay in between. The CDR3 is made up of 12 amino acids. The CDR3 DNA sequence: TGTGCCAGCAGTTACTTAGGGGCGCCCCAGCATTTT. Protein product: CASSYLGAPQHF.

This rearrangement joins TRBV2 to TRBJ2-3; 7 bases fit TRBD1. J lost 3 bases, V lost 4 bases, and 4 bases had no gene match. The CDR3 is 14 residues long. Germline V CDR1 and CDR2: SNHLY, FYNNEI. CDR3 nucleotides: TGTGCCAGCAGTGTAAGACAGGGAACAGATACGCAGTATTTT. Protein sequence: CASSVRQGTDTQYF.

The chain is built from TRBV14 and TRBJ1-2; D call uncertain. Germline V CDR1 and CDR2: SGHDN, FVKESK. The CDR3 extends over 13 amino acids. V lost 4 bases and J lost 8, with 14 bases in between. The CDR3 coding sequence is TGTGCCAGCAGCCCGACGGTTGGGCGCGGCTACACCTTC. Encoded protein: CASSPTVGRGYTF.